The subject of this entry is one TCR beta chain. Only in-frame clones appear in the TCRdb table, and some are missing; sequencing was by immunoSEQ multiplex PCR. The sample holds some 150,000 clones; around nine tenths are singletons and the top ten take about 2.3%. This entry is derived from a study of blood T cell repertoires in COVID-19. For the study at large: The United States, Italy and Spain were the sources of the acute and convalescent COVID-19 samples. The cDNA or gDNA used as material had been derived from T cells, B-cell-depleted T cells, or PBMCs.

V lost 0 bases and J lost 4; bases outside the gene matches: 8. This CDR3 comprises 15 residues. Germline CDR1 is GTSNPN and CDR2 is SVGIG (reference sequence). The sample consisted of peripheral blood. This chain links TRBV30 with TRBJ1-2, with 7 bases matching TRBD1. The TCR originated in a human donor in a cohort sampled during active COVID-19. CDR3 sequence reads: CAWSVLETGFYGYTF. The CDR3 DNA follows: TGTGCCTGGAGTGTACTCGAGACAGGGTTCTATGGCTACACCTTC.